A single T cell receptor beta chain is shown here with its context. The data belong to a study of blood T cell repertoires in COVID-19. Study in general: The study drew acute and convalescent COVID-19 samples from the United States, Italy and Spain. T cells, B-cell-depleted T cells, or PBMCs supplied cDNA or gDNA.

Source study methods: Reference gene primer amplification gave estimated nucleated cell counts. The table came from immunoSEQ multiplex PCR; TCRdb's copy has only in-frame clones and leaves some out. Clone size and V and J calls were adopted from that table, with D and trimming inferred from the DNA. The table records about 200,000 clones, about 88% of them present only once. With V trimmed by 2 bases and J by 0 bases, 17 bases remained unmatched. Germline CDR1 is LGHDT and CDR2 is YNNKEL (reference sequence). The CDR3 totals 22 residues. The TCR comes from a man between 60 and 70 years old with acute or convalescent COVID-19. The sequenced material came from peripheral blood. The chain employs TRBV3-1 (or the pseudogene TRBV3-2) and TRBJ2-5; 14 bases are shared with TRBD2. The CDR3 spells CASSQNLGGGLAGGPYQETQYF. The CDR3 DNA sequence: TGTGCCAGCAGCCAAAACCTCGGCGGCGGACTAGCGGGGGGACCTTACCAAGAGACCCAGTACTTC.